This TCR beta chain was obtained from a study of T-cell reconstitution after alpha-beta-depleted transplantation in children. The study, taken as a whole, reports: T-cell counts and diversity were attributed mostly to newly produced T cells one year after transplant. By about two months after transplant, alpha-beta T cells reportedly arose from several hundred graft clones that had expanded. For some patients, TCRbeta diversity was high at day 60 because of recipient T cells and thymic progenitors that survived.

Notes on this clonotype: Its target is unknown.

Molecular barcoding with unique molecular identifiers was used for the TCRbeta library. One entry per CDR3 protein, called by TCRdb with MiXCR from the PCR reads. This sample has around 450,000 distinct CDR3 sequences, with roughly two fifths found just once. The germline V gene encodes CDR1 GTSNPN and CDR2 SVGIG (reference sequence). Trimming shortened V by 5 bases and J by 2 bases, and 10 bases separated the two germline ends. The CDR3 length is 14 residues. The TCR was taken from a girl aged 2 to 9 with aplastic anemia, due to receive a stem cell transplant. The chain joins TRBV30 to TRBJ2-6, with TRBD2 as a possible D gene (5 bases). The sequencing here drew on PBMCs, taken before TCRalphabeta/CD19-depleted stem cell transplant. The CDR3 protein is CAWGLTPGANVLTF. The CDR3 DNA reads TGTGCCTGGGGACTGACTCCTGGGGCCAACGTCCTGACTTTC.